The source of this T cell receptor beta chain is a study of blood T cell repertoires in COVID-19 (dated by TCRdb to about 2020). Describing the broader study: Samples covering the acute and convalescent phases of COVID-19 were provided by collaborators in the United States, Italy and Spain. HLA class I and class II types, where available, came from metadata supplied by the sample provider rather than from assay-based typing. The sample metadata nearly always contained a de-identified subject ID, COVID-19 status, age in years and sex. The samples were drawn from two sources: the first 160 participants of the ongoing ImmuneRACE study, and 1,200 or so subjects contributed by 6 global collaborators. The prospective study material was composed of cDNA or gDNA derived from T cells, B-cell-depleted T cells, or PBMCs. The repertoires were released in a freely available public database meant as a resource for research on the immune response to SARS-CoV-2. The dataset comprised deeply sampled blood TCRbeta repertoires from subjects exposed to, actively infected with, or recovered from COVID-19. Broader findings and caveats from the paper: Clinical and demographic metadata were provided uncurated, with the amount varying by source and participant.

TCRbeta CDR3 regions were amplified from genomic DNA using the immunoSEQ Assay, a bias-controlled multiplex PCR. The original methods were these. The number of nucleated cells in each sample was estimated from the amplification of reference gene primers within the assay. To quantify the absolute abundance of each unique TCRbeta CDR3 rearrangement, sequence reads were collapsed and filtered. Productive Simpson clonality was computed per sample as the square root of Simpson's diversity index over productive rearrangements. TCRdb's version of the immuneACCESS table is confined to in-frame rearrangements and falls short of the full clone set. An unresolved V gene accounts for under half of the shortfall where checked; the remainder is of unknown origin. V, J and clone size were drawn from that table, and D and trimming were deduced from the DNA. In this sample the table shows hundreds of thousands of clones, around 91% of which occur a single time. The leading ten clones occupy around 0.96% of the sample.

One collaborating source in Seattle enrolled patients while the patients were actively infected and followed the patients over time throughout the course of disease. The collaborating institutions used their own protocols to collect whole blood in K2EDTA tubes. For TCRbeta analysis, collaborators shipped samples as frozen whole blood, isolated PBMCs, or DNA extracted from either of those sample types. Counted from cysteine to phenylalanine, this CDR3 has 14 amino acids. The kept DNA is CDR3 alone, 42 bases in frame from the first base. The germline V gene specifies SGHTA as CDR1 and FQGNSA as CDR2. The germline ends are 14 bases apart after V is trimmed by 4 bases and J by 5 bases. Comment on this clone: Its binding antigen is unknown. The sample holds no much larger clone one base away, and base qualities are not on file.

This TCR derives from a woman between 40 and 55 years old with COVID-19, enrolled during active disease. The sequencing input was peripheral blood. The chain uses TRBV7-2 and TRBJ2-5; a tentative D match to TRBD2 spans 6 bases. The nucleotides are TGTGCCAGCAGCTCGACATACCGGGGGGAGACCCAGTACTTC. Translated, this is CASSSTYRGETQYF.